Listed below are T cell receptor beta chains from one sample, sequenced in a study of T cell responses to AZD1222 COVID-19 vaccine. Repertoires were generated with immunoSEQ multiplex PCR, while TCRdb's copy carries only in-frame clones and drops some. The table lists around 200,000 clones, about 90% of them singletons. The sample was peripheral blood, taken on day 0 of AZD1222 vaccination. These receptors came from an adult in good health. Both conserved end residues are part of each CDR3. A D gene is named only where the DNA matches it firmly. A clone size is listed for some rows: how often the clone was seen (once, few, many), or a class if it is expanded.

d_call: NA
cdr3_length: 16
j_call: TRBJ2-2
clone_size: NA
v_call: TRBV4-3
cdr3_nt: TGCGCCAGCAGCCAAGATCGAGCGAAGAACACCGGGGAGCTGTTTTTT
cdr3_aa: CASSQDRAKNTGELFF

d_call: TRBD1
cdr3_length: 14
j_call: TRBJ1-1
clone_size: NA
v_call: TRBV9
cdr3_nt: TGTGCCAGCAGCGCGGGACAGGGGGCCACTGAAGCTTTCTTT
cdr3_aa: CASSAGQGATEAFF

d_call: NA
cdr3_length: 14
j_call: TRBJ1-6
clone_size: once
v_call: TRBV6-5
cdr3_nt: TGTGCCAGCAGGCCCAGGTCATCTGATTCACCCCTCCACTTT
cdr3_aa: CASRPRSSDSPLHF

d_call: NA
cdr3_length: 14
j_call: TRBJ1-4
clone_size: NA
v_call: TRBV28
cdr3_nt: TGTGCCAGCAGTTTGGTGCAGGAGAATGAAAAACTGTTTTTT
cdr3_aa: CASSLVQENEKLFF

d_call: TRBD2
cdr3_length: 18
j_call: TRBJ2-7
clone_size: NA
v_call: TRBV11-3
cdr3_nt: TGTGCCAGCAGCTTAGACGCGTGGGGGACTAGCGGGAGTGGTGAGCAGTACTTC
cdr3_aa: CASSLDAWGTSGSGEQYF

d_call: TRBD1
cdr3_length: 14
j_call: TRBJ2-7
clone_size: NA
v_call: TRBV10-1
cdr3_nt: TGCGCCAGCAGCCGGGACAGGGCGGCTCACGAGCAGTACTTC
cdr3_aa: CASSRDRAAHEQYF

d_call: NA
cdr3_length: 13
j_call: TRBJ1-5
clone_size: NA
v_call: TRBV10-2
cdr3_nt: TGCGCCAGCAGTGAGGCCCTCCCTCAGCCCCAGCATTTT
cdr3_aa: CASSEALPQPQHF

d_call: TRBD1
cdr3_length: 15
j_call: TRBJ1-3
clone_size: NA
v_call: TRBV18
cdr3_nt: TGTGCCAGCTCACCATTGGACAGGGCGGGAAACACCATATATTTT
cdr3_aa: CASSPLDRAGNTIYF

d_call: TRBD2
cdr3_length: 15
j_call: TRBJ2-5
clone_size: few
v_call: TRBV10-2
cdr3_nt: TGCGCCAGCAGTGTACTAGCGGCTGTCCAAGAGACCCAGTACTTC
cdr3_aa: CASSVLAAVQETQYF

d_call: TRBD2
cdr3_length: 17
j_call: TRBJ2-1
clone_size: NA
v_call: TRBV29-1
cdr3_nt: TGCAGCGCCCCGGACAGGTTGGCGGGAGGGTCCTACAATGAGCAGTTCTTC
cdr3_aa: CSAPDRLAGGSYNEQFF

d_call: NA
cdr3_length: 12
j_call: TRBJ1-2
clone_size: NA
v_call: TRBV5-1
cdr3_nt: TGCGCCAGCAGCCGTGACAACTATGGCTACACCTTC
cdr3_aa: CASSRDNYGYTF

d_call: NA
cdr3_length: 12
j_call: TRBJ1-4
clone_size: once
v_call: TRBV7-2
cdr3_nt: TGTGCCAGCAGCTTGCCAGGAGGGGAACTGTTTTTT
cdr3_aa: CASSLPGGELFF

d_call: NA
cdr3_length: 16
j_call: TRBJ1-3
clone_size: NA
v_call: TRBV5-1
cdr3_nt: TGCGCCAGCAGCATCGCCTTAGGGAGCTCTGGAAACACCATATATTTT
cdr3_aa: CASSIALGSSGNTIYF

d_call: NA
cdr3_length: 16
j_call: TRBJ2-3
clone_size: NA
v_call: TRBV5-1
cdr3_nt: TGCGCCAGCAGCTTGGGTGCCATGGGGGGCACAGATACGCAGTATTTT
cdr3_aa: CASSLGAMGGTDTQYF

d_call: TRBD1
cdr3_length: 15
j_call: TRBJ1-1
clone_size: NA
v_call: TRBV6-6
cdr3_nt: TGTGCCAGCAGAGGGTGGACAGGGCTGAACACTGAAGCTTTCTTT
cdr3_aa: CASRGWTGLNTEAFF

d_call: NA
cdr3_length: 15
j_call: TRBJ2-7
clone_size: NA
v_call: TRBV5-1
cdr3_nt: TGCGCCAGCAGCTCCGCCCCGACTAGTTCCTACGAGCAGTACTTC
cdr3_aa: CASSSAPTSSYEQYF

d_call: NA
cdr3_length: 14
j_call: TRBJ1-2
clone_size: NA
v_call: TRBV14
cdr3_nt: TGTGCCAGCAGCCAAGTGGCGGGCCCCTATGGCTACACCTTC
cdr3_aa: CASSQVAGPYGYTF

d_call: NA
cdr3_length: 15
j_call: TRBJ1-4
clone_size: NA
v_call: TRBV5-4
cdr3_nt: TGTGCCAGCAGCTTGGTAGGAGCGGGAGATGAAAAACTGTTTTTT
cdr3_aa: CASSLVGAGDEKLFF

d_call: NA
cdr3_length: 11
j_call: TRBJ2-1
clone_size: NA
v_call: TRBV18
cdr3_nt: TGTGCCAGCTCACCCCAAGGGTTCCAGTTCTTC
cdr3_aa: CASSPQGFQFF

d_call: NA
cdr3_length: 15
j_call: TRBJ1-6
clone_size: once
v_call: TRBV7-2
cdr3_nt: TGTGCCAGCAGCTTAGAATGGGGTTATAATTCACCCCTCCACTTT
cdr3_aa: CASSLEWGYNSPLHF

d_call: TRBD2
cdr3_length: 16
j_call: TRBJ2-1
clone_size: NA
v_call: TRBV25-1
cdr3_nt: TGTGCCAGCAGTGAATTTGGGACTAGCGAATACAATGAGCAGTTCTTC
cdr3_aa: CASSEFGTSEYNEQFF

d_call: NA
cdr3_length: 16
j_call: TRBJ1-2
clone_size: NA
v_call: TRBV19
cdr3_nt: TGTGCCAGTAGTATAGCCCCCCCGCGGGGGAACTATGGCTACACCTTC
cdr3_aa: CASSIAPPRGNYGYTF